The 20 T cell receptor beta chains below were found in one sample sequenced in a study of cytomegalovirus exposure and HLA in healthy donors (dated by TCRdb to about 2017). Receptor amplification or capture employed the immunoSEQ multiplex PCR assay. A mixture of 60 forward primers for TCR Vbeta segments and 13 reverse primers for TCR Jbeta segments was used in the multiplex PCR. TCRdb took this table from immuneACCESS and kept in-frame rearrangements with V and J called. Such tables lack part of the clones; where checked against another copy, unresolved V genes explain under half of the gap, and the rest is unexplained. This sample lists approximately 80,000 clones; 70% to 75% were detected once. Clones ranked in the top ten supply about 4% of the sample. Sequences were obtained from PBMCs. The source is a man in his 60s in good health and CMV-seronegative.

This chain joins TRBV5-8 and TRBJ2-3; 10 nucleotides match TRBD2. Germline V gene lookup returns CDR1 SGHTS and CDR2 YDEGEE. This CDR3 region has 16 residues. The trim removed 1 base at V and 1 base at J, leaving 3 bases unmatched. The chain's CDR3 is CASSLQRGGGTDTQYF. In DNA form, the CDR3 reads TGTGCCAGCAGCTTGCAGCGGGGGGGCGGCACAGATACGCAGTATTTT.

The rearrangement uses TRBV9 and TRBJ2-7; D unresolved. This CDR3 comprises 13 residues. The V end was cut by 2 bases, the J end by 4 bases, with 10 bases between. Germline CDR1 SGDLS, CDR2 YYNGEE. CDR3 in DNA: TGTGCCAGCAGCGTGGGCAGCAGATACGAGCAGTACTTC. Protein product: CASSVGSRYEQYF.

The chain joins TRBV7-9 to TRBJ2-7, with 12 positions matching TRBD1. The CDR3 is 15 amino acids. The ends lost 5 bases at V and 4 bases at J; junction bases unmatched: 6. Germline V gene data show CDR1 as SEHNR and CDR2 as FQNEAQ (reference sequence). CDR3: CASSGTGGAWYEQYF. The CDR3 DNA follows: TGTGCCAGCAGCGGGACAGGGGGCGCTTGGTACGAGCAGTACTTC.

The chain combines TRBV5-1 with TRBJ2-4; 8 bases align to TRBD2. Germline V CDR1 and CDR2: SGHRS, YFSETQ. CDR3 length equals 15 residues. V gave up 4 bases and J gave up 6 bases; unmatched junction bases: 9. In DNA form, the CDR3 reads TGCGCCAGCAGCCCTCGGGGGGGAGAGGGAAACATTCAGTACTTC. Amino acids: CASSPRGGEGNIQYF.

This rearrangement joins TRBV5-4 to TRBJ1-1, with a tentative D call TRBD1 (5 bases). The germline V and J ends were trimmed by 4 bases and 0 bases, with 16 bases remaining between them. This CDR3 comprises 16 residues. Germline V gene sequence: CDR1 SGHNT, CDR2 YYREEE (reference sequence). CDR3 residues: CASSQAGGPMNTEAFF. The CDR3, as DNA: TGTGCCAGCAGCCAAGCCGGGGGACCCATGAACACTGAAGCTTTCTTT.

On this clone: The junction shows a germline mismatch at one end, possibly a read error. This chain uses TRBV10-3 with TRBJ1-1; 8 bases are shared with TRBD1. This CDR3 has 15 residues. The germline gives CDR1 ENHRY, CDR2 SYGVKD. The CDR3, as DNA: TGTGCCAGCAGTGTACTACAGGGGGAGAACACTGAAGCTTTCTTT. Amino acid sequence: CASSVLQGENTEAFF.

The CDR3 DNA reads TGTGCCAGCTCACCAGTAGGACAGGGTCGGGACGAGCAGTACTTC. Translating it yields CASSPVGQGRDEQYF. This chain joins TRBV18 and TRBJ2-7; 8 nucleotides align to TRBD1. V dropped 2 bases and J dropped 5; count of bases not matched to a gene: 8. Germline CDR1 is KGHSH and CDR2 is LQKENI. The CDR3 has 15 residues.

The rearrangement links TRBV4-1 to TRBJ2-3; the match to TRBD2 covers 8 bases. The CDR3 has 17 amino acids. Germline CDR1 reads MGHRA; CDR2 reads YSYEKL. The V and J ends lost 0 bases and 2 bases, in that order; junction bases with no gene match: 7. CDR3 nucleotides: TGCGCCAGCAGCCAAGATGGGGCGGGGGGACACACAGATACGCAGTATTTT. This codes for CASSQDGAGGHTDTQYF.

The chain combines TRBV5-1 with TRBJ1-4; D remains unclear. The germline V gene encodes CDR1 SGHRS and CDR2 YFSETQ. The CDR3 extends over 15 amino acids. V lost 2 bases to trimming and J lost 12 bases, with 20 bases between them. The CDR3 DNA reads TGCGCCAGCAGCTTCGATGGAGGGAAGGGTAGGGAACTGTTTTTT. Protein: CASSFDGGKGRELFF.

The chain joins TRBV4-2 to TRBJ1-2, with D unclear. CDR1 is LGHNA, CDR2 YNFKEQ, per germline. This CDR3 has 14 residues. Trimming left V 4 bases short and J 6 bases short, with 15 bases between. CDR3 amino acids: CASSPSAGRDGYTF. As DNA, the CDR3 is TGTGCCAGCAGCCCTTCGGCAGGCAGAGATGGCTACACCTTC.

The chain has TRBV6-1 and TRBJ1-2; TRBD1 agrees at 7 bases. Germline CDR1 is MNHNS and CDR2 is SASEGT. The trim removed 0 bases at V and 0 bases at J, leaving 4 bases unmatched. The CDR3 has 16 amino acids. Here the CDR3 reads CASSEASGQANYGYTF. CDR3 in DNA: TGTGCCAGCAGTGAAGCCTCCGGACAGGCTAACTATGGCTACACCTTC.

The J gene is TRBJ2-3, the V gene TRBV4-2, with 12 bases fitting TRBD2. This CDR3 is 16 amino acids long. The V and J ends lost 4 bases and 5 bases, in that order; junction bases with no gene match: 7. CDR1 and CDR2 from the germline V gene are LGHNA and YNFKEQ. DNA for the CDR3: TGTGCCAGCAGCCTGCGACTAGCGGGGGCGGGAGATACGCAGTATTTT. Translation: CASSLRLAGAGDTQYF.

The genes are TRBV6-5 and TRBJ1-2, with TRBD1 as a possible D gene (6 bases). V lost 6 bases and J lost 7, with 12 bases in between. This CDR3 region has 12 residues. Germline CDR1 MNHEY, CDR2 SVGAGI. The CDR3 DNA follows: TGTGCCAGCAGCACAGGGTTTTCTGGCTACACCTTC. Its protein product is CASSTGFSGYTF.

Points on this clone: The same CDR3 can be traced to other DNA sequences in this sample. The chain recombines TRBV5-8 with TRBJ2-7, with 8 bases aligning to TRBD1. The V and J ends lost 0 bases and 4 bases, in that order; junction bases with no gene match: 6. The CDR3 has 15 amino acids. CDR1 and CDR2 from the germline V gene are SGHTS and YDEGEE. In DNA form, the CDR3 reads TGTGCCAGCAGCTTGGTGGCAGGGGGCGCGTACGAGCAGTACTTC. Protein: CASSLVAGGAYEQYF.

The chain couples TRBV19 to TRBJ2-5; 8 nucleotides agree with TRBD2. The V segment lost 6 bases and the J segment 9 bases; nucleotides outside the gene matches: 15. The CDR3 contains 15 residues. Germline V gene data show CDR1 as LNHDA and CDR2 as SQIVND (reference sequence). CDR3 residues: CASSLGAGGQGPQYF. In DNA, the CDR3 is TGTGCCAGTAGCCTCGGGGCGGGGGGCCAGGGGCCCCAGTACTTC.

The chain's CDR3 is CASSQGPRGVSNTGELFF. For the CDR3, the DNA is TGCGCCAGCAGCCAAGGCCCCCGCGGGGTATCGAACACCGGGGAGCTGTTTTTT. This chain links TRBV4-1 with TRBJ2-2; possible D gene TRBD2, 6 bases. V lost 1 base and J lost 0, with 15 bases in between. This CDR3 has 18 amino acids. The germline CDR1 and CDR2 sequences are MGHRA and YSYEKL.

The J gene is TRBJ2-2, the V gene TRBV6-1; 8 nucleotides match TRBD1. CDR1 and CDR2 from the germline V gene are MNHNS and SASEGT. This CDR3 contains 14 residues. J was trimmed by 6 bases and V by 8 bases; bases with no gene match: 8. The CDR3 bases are TGTGCCAGCGGACAGGGCCAACGCCCCGGGGAGCTGTTTTTT. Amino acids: CASGQGQRPGELFF.

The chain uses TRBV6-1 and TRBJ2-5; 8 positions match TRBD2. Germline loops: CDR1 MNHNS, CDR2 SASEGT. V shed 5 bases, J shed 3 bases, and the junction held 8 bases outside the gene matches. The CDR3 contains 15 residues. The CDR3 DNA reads TGTGCCAGCAGTACCCGGGAGGGGGTGAAAGAGACCCAGTACTTC. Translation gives CASSTREGVKETQYF.

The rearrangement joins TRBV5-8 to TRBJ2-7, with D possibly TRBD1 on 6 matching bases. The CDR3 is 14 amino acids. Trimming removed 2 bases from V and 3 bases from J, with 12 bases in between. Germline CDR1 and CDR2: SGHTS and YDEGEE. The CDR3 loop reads CASSFGTPNYEQYF. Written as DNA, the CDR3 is TGTGCCAGCAGCTTCGGGACACCTAACTACGAGCAGTACTTC.

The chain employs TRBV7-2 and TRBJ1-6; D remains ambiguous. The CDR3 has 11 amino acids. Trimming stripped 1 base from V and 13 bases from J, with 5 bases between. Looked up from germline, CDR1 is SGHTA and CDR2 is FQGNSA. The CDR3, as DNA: TGTGCCAGCAGCTTAGGGGCGCCCCTCCACTTT. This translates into CASSLGAPLHF.